One sample yielded the 10 T cell receptor beta chains listed below, sequenced in a study of T cells in women clearing cervical HPV infection. Only in-frame clones appear in the TCRdb table, and some are missing; sequencing was by immunoSEQ multiplex PCR. The sample holds some 30,000 clones. The sample comprised blood buffy coat. These receptors were obtained from a woman aged 18-69 years with a cervical HPV16 infection that either progressed to CIN3+ or cleared (not recorded which).

Worth noting for this clone: Sequencing ends 3 residues short of the CDR3 end; the germline J gene provides the rest. This rearrangement joins TRBV7-6 to TRBJ2-3; maybe TRBD1 (6 bases). V was shortened by 5 bases and J by 0 bases, with 12 bases between the two germline ends. The CDR3 runs 15 residues. The V gene's germline CDR1 is SGHVS and CDR2 FNYEAQ. The DNA read from the CDR3 is TGTGCCAGCAGCCTAGGGACAACTAGCACAGATACG. Residues: CASSLGTTSTDT. The whole CDR3 protein reads CASSLGTTSTDTQYF.

Concerning this clone: From the germline J gene comes the end of the CDR3, since the read stops 3 residues before it. The gene calls are TRBV19 and TRBJ2-7; the match to TRBD1 covers 7 bases. CDR1 is LNHDA and CDR2 is SQIVND in the germline V gene (reference sequence). With 6 bases clipped from V and 4 bases from J, the junction kept 6 bases outside the gene matches. The CDR3 consists of 13 residues. CDR3 bases read: TGTGCCAGTAGCCGGGACAGATCATACGAG. This gives the protein CASSRDRSYE. The whole CDR3 protein is CASSRDRSYEQYF.

Incomplete CDR3 DNA: TGCGCCAGCAGCCATCCTACTAGCGGGGAAAACATT. Its protein is CASSHPTSGENI. The CDR3 reads in full as CASSHPTSGENIQYF. The V and J genes are TRBV4-1 and TRBJ2-4; 10 bases fit TRBD2. The read finishes 3 residues shy of the CDR3 end, and the germline J gene is used to complete it. Unmatched junction bases numbered 4, after V lost 3 bases and J lost 5 bases. The CDR3 contains 15 residues. The germline gives CDR1 MGHRA, CDR2 YSYEKL.

A note on this clone: Sequencing ends 3 residues short of the CDR3 end; the germline J gene provides the rest. V gene TRBV13 combines with J gene TRBJ2-5; D may be TRBD1 (5 bases). This CDR3 is built from 15 residues. Deletions cut 5 bases from V and 1 base from J, with 14 bases between. Germline CDR1 is PRHDT and CDR2 is FYEKMQ (reference sequence). CDR3 bases read: TGTGCCAGCAGCCCCCCTAGGGGTCTCCAAGAGACC. The encoded protein is CASSPPRGLQET. The full CDR3 is CASSPPRGLQETQYF.

Comment on this clone: The sequenced fragment ends 3 residues before the CDR3 boundary, so the rest is inferred from the germline J gene. V gene TRBV30 combines with J gene TRBJ2-2; 8 nucleotides agree with TRBD2. V gave up 3 bases and J gave up 5 bases; unmatched junction bases: 8. Germline CDR1 GTSNPN, CDR2 SVGIG (reference sequence). CDR3 length equals 15 residues. This chain's CDR3 is CAWRGAREGTGELFF. Incomplete CDR3 DNA: TGTGCCTGGAGGGGGGCCCGGGAGGGGACCGGGGAG.

For this clone: Coverage ceases 3 residues before the CDR3 finishes, and the germline J gene fills in the end. The chain combines TRBV20-1 with TRBJ2-3; 10 nucleotides match TRBD2. There are 15 residues in the CDR3. The germline V gene encodes CDR1 DFQATT and CDR2 SNEGSKA (reference sequence). Incomplete CDR3 DNA: TGCAGTGCTAAGGCAGGACTAGCGGTACAAGAGACG. Its protein is CSAKAGLAVQET. The entire CDR3 reads CSAKAGLAVQETQYF.

Details on this clone: The CDR3 end falls 3 residues outside the read, so it is completed with the germline J gene. The chain has TRBV13 and TRBJ1-1; tentative D call: TRBD1 (6 bases). V was trimmed by 3 bases and J by 5 bases, leaving 13 bases between them. Germline values: CDR1 PRHDT, CDR2 FYEKMQ (reference sequence). There are 14 residues in the CDR3. CDR3 DNA, as far as it was read: TGTGCCAGCAGCTTTACGGACAGATCTACTGAA. This codes for CASSFTDRSTE. The entire CDR3 reads CASSFTDRSTEAFF. Supplemented by reference TRBV13 and TRBJ1-1, the full variable domain reads AAGVIQSPRHLIKEKRETATLKCYPIPRHDTVYWYQQGPGQDPQFLISFYEKMQSDKGSIPDRFSAQQFSDYHSELNMSSLELGDSALYFCASSFTDRSTEAFFGQGTRLTVV.

As to this clone: Read data end 3 residues before the CDR3 end; the end is taken from the germline J gene. This chain uses TRBV20-1 with TRBJ2-3; 7 nucleotides agree with TRBD2. CDR1 and CDR2 (germline): DFQATT, SNEGSKA (reference sequence). The ends lost 6 bases at V and 6 bases at J; junction bases unmatched: 21. The CDR3 spans 17 residues. The sequenced part of the CDR3 DNA is TGCAGTGCGAGAACAAGCGGGAATGTAGTAACTTACGATACG. Protein: CSARTSGNVVTYDT. The full CDR3 reads CSARTSGNVVTYDTQYF.

Notes on this clone: The junction differs from germline at one of its ends, possibly a read error. Coverage ceases 3 residues before the CDR3 finishes, and the germline J gene fills in the end. V gene TRBV7-9 combines with J gene TRBJ1-3, with D unresolved. The CDR3 totals 13 residues. The germline V gene encodes CDR1 SEHNR and CDR2 FQNEAQ (reference sequence). CDR3 region: CASSLAYGNTIYF. CDR3 DNA (partial): TGTGCCAGCAGCCTAGCGTATGGAAACACC. Complete variable domain (other parts from reference TRBV7-9 and TRBJ1-3): DTGVSQNPRHKITKRGQNVTFRCDPISEHNRLYWYRQTLGQGPEFLTYFQNEAQLEKSRLLSDRFSAERPKGSFSTLEIQRTEQGDSAMYLCASSLAYGNTIYFGEGSWLTVV.

In the case of this clone: The CDR3 end lies 3 residues beyond the end of the read and is filled in from the germline J gene. The chain has TRBV5-1 and TRBJ1-1, with 8 bases matching TRBD1. The CDR3 loop spans 18 amino acids. Germline lookup yields CDR1 SGHRS and CDR2 YFSETQ. After removal of 0 bases from V and 0 bases from J, the junction contained 10 bases not matched to a gene. The CDR3 region is CASSLGYTGGALNTEAFF. CDR3 DNA (partial): TGCGCCAGCAGCTTGGGTTATACAGGGGGGGCCTTGAACACTGAA.